This TCR beta chain was sequenced for a study of shared clonotypes between healthy human individuals. On the study more broadly: Three plates each covered CD4 naive and memory; CD8 naive two, CD8 memory one.

The CDR3 has 16 amino acids. The germline CDR1 and CDR2 sequences are SGHRS and YFSETQ. Trimming took off 2 bases at V and 1 base at J, with 13 bases between the two ends. Findings of the study overall: With few donors, the genetic and exposure-history diversity represented was limited.

Both subsets, CD45RA+ naive and CD45RA-negative memory, were split from the CD4+ cells. A note on this clone: Its target is not known.

It was 200 ng DNA, approximately 30,000 T cell genomes, that sorted-subset replicate PCRs used. Using immunoSEQ multiplex PCR, the repertoire was profiled, and TCRdb retains in-frame clones only, with some absent. This repertoire shows a few hundred thousand clones, about 97% found once; its top ten account for about 0.057%. The sample taken for sequencing was naive CD4+ T cells sorted from blood. Subset reported: CD45RA+ positively selected. This receptor was identified in a woman aged 25 to 39 in good health. The V gene is TRBV5-1, the J gene TRBJ1-5, with a weak D call TRBD1 (5 bases). CDR3 region: CASSFWPRDSNQPQHF. CDR3 bases: TGCGCCAGCAGCTTTTGGCCCCGGGACAGCAATCAGCCCCAGCATTTT.